The sequence of this T cell receptor (beta chain) was determined in a study of vaccination effects on CD4 cells after COVID-19. Turning to the study itself: Two doses of BNT162b2 or mRNA-1273 vaccine were administered to participants.

The CDR3 runs to 15 residues. Trimming took 4 bases from V and 9 from J; bases not matched to a gene: 7. CDR1 SGHTA and CDR2 FQGTGA come from the germline V gene. Points on this clone: The target antigen is unknown.

Study results and limitations: After vaccination of healthy people, only 1 of 255 vaccine-induced clones cross-reacted with common cold coronaviruses. Late post-vaccination, clones induced by infection and those induced by vaccine underwent marked clonal contraction.

Expansion of antigen-specific CD4+ T cells with viral peptide pools was carried out by the ViraFEST assay before sequencing. An approximately 10-day culture period preceded the isolation of CD4+ T cells. Vaccine recipients had no previous SARS-CoV-2 infection; their nucleocapsid antibodies were negative. Culturing of some 2 million PBMC per well took place with around 9.4 IU/ml IL-2 and approximately 10 ug/ml peptides. The repertoire was sequenced with immunoSEQ multiplex PCR; TCRdb's copy has only in-frame clones and lacks some. Among just under 45,000 clones, around 81% were seen once, and the ten largest hold 10% to 14%.

The sequenced sample was CD4+ T cells from PBMCs cultured with SARS-CoV-2 spike peptides, obtained before COVID-19 vaccination. The rearrangement links TRBV7-3 to TRBJ1-6, with TRBD1 matching 9 bases. The receptor was isolated from a human donor who received a COVID-19 vaccine. The CDR3 DNA sequence: TGTGCCAGCAGCTCACAGGGGGCTTTTGGTTCACCCCTCCACTTT. As protein: CASSSQGAFGSPLHF.